This T cell receptor beta chain was sequenced in a study of regulatory T cells in long-lasting Graves disease. Germline CDR1 MNHNS, CDR2 SASEGT. The CDR3 covers 14 residues. The trim removed 7 bases at V and 5 bases at J, leaving 8 bases unmatched. Arm-PCR of CDR3 regions with iRepertoire HTBI primers generated TCR beta libraries. TCRdb reanalysed the multiplex PCR reads using MiXCR and keeps one entry per CDR3 protein. The table records 350,000 to 500,000 distinct CDR3 sequences, 14% of them present only once. As to time point: newly diagnosed GD, antithyroid drugs for less than 3 months. Isolated PBMC RNA provided the starting material for the TCR library. There are many counts of this clonotype. This same sample was also part of a study on T cells in Graves' hyperthyroidism and ophthalmopathy.

Specimen: peripheral blood mononuclear cells (PBMCs), collected at new diagnosis, from a patient treated with antithyroid drugs. The chain joins TRBV6-1 to TRBJ2-5; the match to TRBD1 covers 9 bases. The sequence was collected from a woman in her fifties or sixties with Graves disease. The CDR3 sequence: CASTAQGARETQYF. The DNA of the CDR3 is TGTGCCAGCACTGCACAGGGGGCGAGGGAGACCCAGTACTTC.